These 27 T cell receptor beta chains share one sample of origin, sequenced in a study of T cell responses to AZD1222 COVID-19 vaccine. Produced via immunoSEQ multiplex PCR; TCRdb's table is partial and in-frame only. The data hold 130,000 or so clones, with approximately 93% observed a single time. The sample here was peripheral blood, taken on day 0 of MenACWY control vaccination. These receptors all stem from an adult in good health.

This chain connects TRBV10-3 to TRBJ1-1, with a tentative D call TRBD1 (5 bases). The V gene's germline CDR1 is ENHRY and CDR2 SYGVKD. V was cut by 10 bases and J by 8 bases, with 26 bases left in between. The CDR3 consists of 15 residues. The CDR3 sequence is CATSSDITVGLEAFF. The CDR3 coding sequence is TGTGCCACAAGCTCGGACATCACCGTGGGGTTGGAAGCTTTCTTT.

The CDR3: CASSLAGGGYRMVDTQYF. The CDR3 DNA sequence: TGTGCCAGCAGCTTGGCCGGCGGGGGGTATAGAATGGTAGATACGCAGTATTTT. The chain couples TRBV5-4 to TRBJ2-3; 8 nucleotides line up with TRBD2. The CDR3 sequence is 18 residues long. Germline V gives CDR1 SGHNT, CDR2 YYREEE (reference sequence). V gave up 0 bases and J gave up 5 bases; unmatched junction bases: 14.

This chain uses TRBV10-2 with TRBJ1-1; a weak D match, TRBD1 (5 bases). V was clipped by 4 bases and J by 8 bases, with 17 bases between them. This CDR3 region has 14 residues. Germline assignment: CDR1 WSHSY and CDR2 SAAADI. The CDR3 bases are TGCGCCAGCAGTGTTTTGAGAGTAGGGGCCGAAGCTTTCTTT. Translated: CASSVLRVGAEAFF.

The chain joins TRBV28 to TRBJ2-7; the match to TRBD1 covers 11 bases. The CDR3 contains 14 residues. V trimming: 4 bases; J trimming: 3 bases; junction bases outside the gene matches: 2. The germline CDR1 and CDR2 sequences are MDHEN and SYDVKM. The CDR3 DNA follows: TGTGCCAGCAGTTCGGACAGGGGGCTCTACGAGCAGTACTTC. Translating it yields CASSSDRGLYEQYF. The whole variable domain, remainder taken from reference TRBV28 and TRBJ2-7, is DVKVTQSSRYLVKRTGEKVFLECVQDMDHENMFWYRQDPGLGLRLIYFSYDVKMKEKGDIPEGYSVSREKKERFSLILESASTNQTSMYLCASSSDRGLYEQYFGPGTRLTVT.

This chain uses TRBV6-5 with TRBJ2-3; no reliable D call. The CDR3 loop spans 12 amino acids. V was pared by 8 bases and J by 4 bases, with 10 bases between. Germline V gene data show CDR1 as MNHEY and CDR2 as SVGAGI. CDR3 sequence: CASAIKPDTQYF. CDR3 DNA sequence: TGTGCCAGCGCGATAAAACCAGATACGCAGTATTTT.

The V call is TRBV5-1, the J call TRBJ1-2; no clear D. The germline V gene encodes CDR1 SGHRS and CDR2 YFSETQ. This CDR3 spans 12 amino acids. Trimming stripped 4 bases from V and 6 bases from J, with 10 bases between. The chain's CDR3 is CASSRAGDGYTF. CDR3 in DNA: TGCGCCAGCAGCAGGGCTGGGGATGGCTACACCTTC.

V and J are TRBV20-1 and TRBJ2-7, with D unclear. V was clipped by 0 bases and J by 2 bases, with 2 bases between them. Looked up from germline, CDR1 is DFQATT and CDR2 is SNEGSKA (reference sequence). CDR3 length: 11 amino acids. CDR3 sequence (DNA): TGCAGTGCTAGAGATGCCTACGAGCAGTACTTC. Translating it yields CSARDAYEQYF.

The chain couples TRBV20-1 to TRBJ1-5; a weak D match, TRBD1 (5 bases). Germline V gene data show CDR1 as DFQATT and CDR2 as SNEGSKA (reference sequence). V was clipped by 3 bases and J by 6 bases, with 18 bases between them. The CDR3 length is 15 residues. Here the CDR3 DNA reads TGCAGTGCTAGTTCTGTGGGGAGGGGCGGTCAGCCCCAGCATTTT. Residues: CSASSVGRGGQPQHF.

In this sample, this clone turned up once. The chain has TRBV27 and TRBJ1-2; 8 nucleotides align to TRBD1. The J segment lost 4 bases and the V segment lost 3 bases, leaving 4 bases of the junction unmatched. Germline lookup yields CDR1 MNHEY and CDR2 SMNVEV (reference sequence). The CDR3 is 14 amino acids. CDR3 amino acids: CASSFTGGGYGYTF. Here the CDR3 DNA reads TGTGCCAGCAGTTTCACAGGGGGGGGCTATGGCTACACCTTC.

The rearrangement links TRBV5-6 to TRBJ2-7; no reliable D call. Germline CDR1 SGHDT, CDR2 YYEEEE. There are 13 residues in the CDR3. Trimming pared 5 bases from V and 2 bases from J, leaving 11 bases between. In nucleotides, the CDR3 is TGTGCCAGCAGTAGTCGGGTTACCTACGAGCAGTACTTC. It codes for CASSSRVTYEQYF.

The rearrangement joins TRBV5-5 to TRBJ2-1; no firm D call. V was cut by 4 bases and J by 5 bases, with 10 bases left in between. Germline CDR1 reads SGHKS; CDR2 reads YYEKEE (reference sequence). The CDR3 has 13 residues. DNA of the CDR3: TGTGCCAGCAGCACCGGCCCTGACAATGAGCAGTTCTTC. This encodes CASSTGPDNEQFF.

This chain links TRBV2 with TRBJ2-7; D ambiguous. V dropped 5 bases and J dropped 2 bases, with 13 bases sitting between them. CDR1 and CDR2 (germline): SNHLY, FYNNEI. CDR3 size: 14 residues. The CDR3 here is CASSSGRAAYEQYF. CDR3 DNA sequence: TGTGCCAGCAGTTCGGGTAGGGCGGCCTACGAGCAGTACTTC.

This clone was found once. This rearrangement joins TRBV28 to TRBJ2-3, with 8 bases that match TRBD1. This CDR3 is 19 amino acids long. J gave up 3 bases and V 7 bases, and 21 bases lay outside the gene matches. CDR1 is MDHEN, CDR2 SYDVKM, per germline. The CDR3 DNA reads TGTGCCAGCAAGGGTGACAGGGGAAGGGTCGGAGACGTTACAGATACGCAGTATTTT. Amino acids: CASKGDRGRVGDVTDTQYF.

The chain links TRBV3-1 (or the pseudogene TRBV3-2) to TRBJ1-1; D remains ambiguous. CDR1 LGHDT and CDR2 YNNKEL come from the germline V gene (reference sequence). The CDR3 loop spans 15 amino acids. With 0 bases removed from V and 7 bases from J, the gap between germline ends came to 15 bases. In DNA form, the CDR3 reads TGTGCCAGCAGCCAAGATAGGAGAGAGGACGGTGAAGCTTTCTTT. Translated, it gives CASSQDRREDGEAFF.

The gene calls are TRBV7-9 and TRBJ1-6; D is undetermined. The germline V and J ends were trimmed by 1 base and 9 bases, with 7 bases remaining between them. Germline V gene data show CDR1 as SEHNR and CDR2 as FQNEAQ (reference sequence). CDR3 length: 13 amino acids. The CDR3 spells CASSLGSASPLHF. For the CDR3, the DNA is TGTGCCAGCAGCTTAGGGTCAGCTTCACCCCTCCACTTT.

The chain joins TRBV7-2 to TRBJ1-2; D is unresolved. The CDR3 runs to 13 residues. The V gene's germline CDR1 is SGHTA and CDR2 FQGNSA. V dropped 6 bases and J dropped 3 bases, with 11 bases sitting between them. DNA of the CDR3: TGTGCCAGCAGTCAAATGGGCCACTATGGCTACACCTTC. This codes for CASSQMGHYGYTF.

The gene calls are TRBV19 and TRBJ2-3, with D maybe TRBD2 (6 bases). This CDR3 is 14 amino acids long. Germline V lookup: CDR1 LNHDA, CDR2 SQIVND (reference sequence). Trimming pared 9 bases from V and 0 bases from J, leaving 13 bases between. In DNA, the CDR3 is TGTGCCAGCCCCCCTGGGGGGAGCACAGATACGCAGTATTTT. Its translation is CASPPGGSTDTQYF.

This chain connects TRBV19 to TRBJ2-3; D unresolved. V lost 2 bases and J lost 0, with 9 bases in between. Germline CDR1 and CDR2: LNHDA and SQIVND (reference sequence). The CDR3 is 15 residues long. CDR3 bases: TGTGCCAGTAGTATAAAGGCGATTAGCACAGATACGCAGTATTTT. This gives the protein CASSIKAISTDTQYF.

V gene TRBV5-8 combines with J gene TRBJ1-2; 7 bases agree with TRBD1. The CDR3 is made up of 14 amino acids. Germline trimming cut 0 bases from V and 7 bases from J; bases unmatched to any gene: 6. Per the germline V gene, CDR1 is SGHTS and CDR2 is YDEGEE. CDR3 in DNA: TGTGCCAGCAGCTTGGACAGGGGCCTCGGTGGCTACACCTTC. Its translation: CASSLDRGLGGYTF.

The rearrangement links TRBV28 to TRBJ1-1; 8 positions agree with TRBD1. Germline trimming cut 5 bases from V and 8 bases from J; bases unmatched to any gene: 25. Germline CDR1 and CDR2: MDHEN and SYDVKM. The CDR3 is 19 residues long. The CDR3 coding sequence is TGTGCCAGCAGTGCCACCTATATTTCCTCGACAGGGGACCAAGGGGAAGCTTTCTTT. It is translated as CASSATYISSTGDQGEAFF.

V gene TRBV4-1 combines with J gene TRBJ1-2; 7 positions match TRBD1. This CDR3 is built from 16 residues. The germline V gene encodes CDR1 MGHRA and CDR2 YSYEKL. V shed 0 bases and J 4 bases; nucleotides not matched to a gene: 8. DNA of the CDR3: TGCGCCAGCAGCCAAGATCTAGGACAGGAAAGCTATGGCTACACCTTC. It codes for CASSQDLGQESYGYTF.

The V and J genes are TRBV28 and TRBJ1-6; 8 bases align to TRBD1. This CDR3 contains 15 residues. CDR1 and CDR2 (germline): MDHEN, SYDVKM. The V gene end was trimmed by 6 bases and the J gene end by 9 bases; junction bases not matched to a gene: 10. CDR3 nucleotide sequence: TGTGCCAGCAGAAATATACAGGGGGTAGGTTCACCCCTCCACTTT. Translated, it gives CASRNIQGVGSPLHF.

The chain links TRBV2 to TRBJ1-2; 7 nucleotides match TRBD1. The CDR3 is made up of 14 amino acids. The germline V gene has CDR1 SNHLY and CDR2 FYNNEI. Trimming took 2 bases from V and 4 from J; bases not matched to a gene: 4. CDR3 loop: CASSERGQSYGYTF. The CDR3 nucleotides are TGTGCCAGCAGTGAAAGGGGACAGAGCTATGGCTACACCTTC.

This clone was recorded once. The V gene is TRBV6-2 or TRBV6-3, the J gene TRBJ2-1; either TRBD1 or TRBD2 may supply D (5 bases each). From germline, CDR1 is MNHEY and CDR2 SVGEGT. Between the trimmed V and J ends, which lost 6 bases and 7 bases, there was a span of 19 bases. CDR3 length: 15 residues. The CDR3 region is CASSPRDGVANEQFF. DNA for the CDR3: TGTGCCAGCAGCCCCCGGGACGGTGTCGCGAATGAGCAGTTCTTC.

This chain connects TRBV4-2 to TRBJ2-5; TRBD2 is a possible D gene (6 bases). The V and J ends lost 0 bases and 0 bases respectively, with 17 bases between them. This CDR3 has 18 residues. Germline V gene lookup returns CDR1 LGHNA and CDR2 YNFKEQ. CDR3 in DNA: TGTGCCAGCAGCCAAGATAAAGGCGCTAGCGAGTACCAAGAGACCCAGTACTTC. Residues: CASSQDKGASEYQETQYF.

This sequence joins TRBV28 and TRBJ1-1, with D unresolved. The length of the CDR3 is 13 residues. V lost 3 bases, J lost 6 bases, and 11 bases lay in between. Germline assignment: CDR1 MDHEN and CDR2 SYDVKM. The CDR3 DNA sequence: TGTGCCAGCAGTTTTATGGGTTTACCTGAAGCTTTCTTT. This codes for CASSFMGLPEAFF. Complete variable domain (other parts from reference TRBV28 and TRBJ1-1): DVKVTQSSRYLVKRTGEKVFLECVQDMDHENMFWYRQDPGLGLRLIYFSYDVKMKEKGDIPEGYSVSREKKERFSLILESASTNQTSMYLCASSFMGLPEAFFGQGTRLTVV.

In nucleotides, the CDR3 is TGTGCCAGCAGCTTGGATGAGGACAGGGGCTCTGGCTACACCTTC. Encoded protein: CASSLDEDRGSGYTF. This rearrangement joins TRBV5-4 to TRBJ1-2; TRBD1 aligns across 9 bases. Germline V gives CDR1 SGHNT, CDR2 YYREEE (reference sequence). Trimming at V came to 0 bases and at J to 7 bases, leaving 7 bases not matched to a gene. The CDR3 length is 15 residues.